This T cell receptor (beta chain) was obtained from a study of T cells expressing NK-cell markers. Germline lookup yields CDR1 SQVTM and CDR2 ANQGSEA. This CDR3 contains 15 residues. TCRdb re-analyzed the 5' RACE reads; it lists each CDR3 protein once, without DNA. The sample table sets out 300,000 or so distinct CDR3 sequences. The sample was blood T cells: a sorted CD56 or NKG2C T cell subset, CD4+ or CD8+ T cells, or bulk PBMC T cells (not recorded which). The V gene is TRBV29-1, the J gene TRBJ2-3; TCRdb names TRBD2, which stays unverified in the absence of DNA. This receptor was taken from a woman aged 18-70 years in good health. This CDR3 reads CSVFRTSGSTDTQYF.